This T cell receptor (beta chain) is drawn from a study of blood T cell repertoires in COVID-19. Study-wide background: Some COVID-19 samples were acute and others convalescent; all came from the United States, Italy and Spain. Sample material is recorded as cDNA or gDNA derived from T cells, B-cell-depleted T cells, or PBMCs.

V lost 0 bases to trimming and J lost 5 bases, with 9 bases between them. This CDR3 has 13 amino acids. The germline gives CDR1 SGDLS, CDR2 YYNGEE. Assay used: immunoSEQ multiplex PCR; TCRdb lists only in-frame clones, some missing. The table has roughly 380,000 clones, around nine tenths seen once; the top ten hold around 1.5%. The source of this sequence is a woman aged 40 to 50 with COVID-19, enrolled during active disease. Sequenced material: peripheral blood. The chain recombines TRBV9 with TRBJ2-7; D unresolved. The CDR3 region is CASSVAPRDEQYF. The CDR3 DNA reads TGTGCCAGCAGCGTAGCTCCCCGCGACGAGCAGTACTTC.